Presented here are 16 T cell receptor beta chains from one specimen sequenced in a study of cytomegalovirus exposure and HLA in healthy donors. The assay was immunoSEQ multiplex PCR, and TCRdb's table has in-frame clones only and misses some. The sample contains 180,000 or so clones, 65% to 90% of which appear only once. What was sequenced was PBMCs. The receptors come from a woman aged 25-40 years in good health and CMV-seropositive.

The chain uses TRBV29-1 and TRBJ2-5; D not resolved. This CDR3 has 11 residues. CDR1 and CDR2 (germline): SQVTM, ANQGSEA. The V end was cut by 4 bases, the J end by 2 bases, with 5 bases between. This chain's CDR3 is CSVGEQETQYF. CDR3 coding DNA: TGCAGCGTTGGCGAACAAGAGACCCAGTACTTC.

The CDR3 region has the DNA TGTGCCAGCAGCTTCAGCTACAGGGAGAACACTGAAGCTTTCTTT. It is translated as CASSFSYRENTEAFF. The chain has TRBV5-6 and TRBJ1-1; D may be TRBD1 (6 bases). The CDR3 is made up of 15 amino acids. Germline V gives CDR1 SGHDT, CDR2 YYEEEE. The V end lost 2 bases, the J end lost 1 base, and 12 bases lay between the germline ends. Full variable domain (remainder filled in from reference TRBV5-6 and TRBJ1-1): DAGVTQSPTHLIKTRGQQVTLRCSPKSGHDTVSWYQQALGQGPQFIFQYYEEEERQRGNFPDRFSGHQFPNYSSELNVNALLLGDSALYLCASSFSYRENTEAFFGQGTRLTVV.

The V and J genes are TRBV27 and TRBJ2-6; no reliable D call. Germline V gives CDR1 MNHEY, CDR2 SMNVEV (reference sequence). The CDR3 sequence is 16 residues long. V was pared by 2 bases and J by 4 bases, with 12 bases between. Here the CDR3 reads CASSLALVAGANVLTF. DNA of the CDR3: TGTGCCAGCAGTTTAGCGTTGGTTGCCGGGGCCAACGTCCTGACTTTC.

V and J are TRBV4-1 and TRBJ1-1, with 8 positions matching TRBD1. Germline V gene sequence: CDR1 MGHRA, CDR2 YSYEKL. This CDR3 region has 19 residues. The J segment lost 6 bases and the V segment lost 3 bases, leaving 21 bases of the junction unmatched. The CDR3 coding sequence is TGCGCCAGCAGCCAGGGGCTCCGGGACAGGCCACTACCGGGGTCTGAAGCTTTCTTT. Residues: CASSQGLRDRPLPGSEAFF.

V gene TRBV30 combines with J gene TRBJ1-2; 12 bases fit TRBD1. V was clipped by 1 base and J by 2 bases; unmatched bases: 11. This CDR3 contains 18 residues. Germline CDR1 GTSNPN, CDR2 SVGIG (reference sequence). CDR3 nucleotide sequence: TGTGCCTGGAGTGCCTCCAGGACCGGGACAGGGGGCAACTATGGCTACACCTTC. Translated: CAWSASRTGTGGNYGYTF.

The CDR3: CASSLGGDSNQPQHF. In nucleotides, the CDR3 is TGTGCCAGCAGCTTGGGGGGGGATAGCAATCAGCCCCAGCATTTT. The J gene is TRBJ1-5, the V gene TRBV5-4, with a tentative D call TRBD1 (5 bases). The V and J ends lost 0 bases and 0 bases respectively, with 7 bases between them. In germline, CDR1 is SGHNT, CDR2 YYREEE (reference sequence). The CDR3 totals 15 residues.

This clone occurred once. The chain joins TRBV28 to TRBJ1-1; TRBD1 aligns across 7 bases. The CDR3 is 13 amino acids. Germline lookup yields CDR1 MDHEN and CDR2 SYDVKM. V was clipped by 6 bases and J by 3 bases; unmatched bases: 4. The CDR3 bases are TGTGCCAGCAGGGAACAGGGGCACACTGAAGCTTTCTTT. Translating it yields CASREQGHTEAFF. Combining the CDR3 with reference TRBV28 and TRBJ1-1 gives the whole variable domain DVKVTQSSRYLVKRTGEKVFLECVQDMDHENMFWYRQDPGLGLRLIYFSYDVKMKEKGDIPEGYSVSREKKERFSLILESASTNQTSMYLCASREQGHTEAFFGQGTRLTVV.

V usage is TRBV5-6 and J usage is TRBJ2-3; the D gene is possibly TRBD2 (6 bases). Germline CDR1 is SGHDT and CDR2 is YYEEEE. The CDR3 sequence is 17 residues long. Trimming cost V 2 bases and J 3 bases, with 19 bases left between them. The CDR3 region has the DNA TGTGCCAGCAGCTTATCCGATCGCGGGGTAGTAACAGATACGCAGTATTTT. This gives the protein CASSLSDRGVVTDTQYF.

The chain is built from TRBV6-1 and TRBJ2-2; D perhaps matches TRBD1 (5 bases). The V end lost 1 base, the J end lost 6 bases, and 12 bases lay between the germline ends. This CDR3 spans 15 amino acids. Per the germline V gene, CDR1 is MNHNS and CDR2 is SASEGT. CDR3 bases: TGTGCCAGCAGTGAAGGATCAGGGTTGGCCGGGGAGCTGTTTTTT. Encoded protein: CASSEGSGLAGELFF.

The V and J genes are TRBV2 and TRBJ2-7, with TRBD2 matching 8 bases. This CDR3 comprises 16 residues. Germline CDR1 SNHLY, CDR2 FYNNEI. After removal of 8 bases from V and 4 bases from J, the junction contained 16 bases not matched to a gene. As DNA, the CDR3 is TGTGCCAGCGGAAGAGAGGGGAGCGGGAGACCTTACGAGCAGTACTTC. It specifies CASGREGSGRPYEQYF.

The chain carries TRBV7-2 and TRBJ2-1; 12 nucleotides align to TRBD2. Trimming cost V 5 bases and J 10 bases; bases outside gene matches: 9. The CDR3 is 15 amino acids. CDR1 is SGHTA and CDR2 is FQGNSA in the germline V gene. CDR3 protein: CASSGWTSGISEQFF. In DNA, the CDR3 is TGTGCCAGCAGCGGGTGGACTAGCGGGATAAGCGAGCAGTTCTTC.

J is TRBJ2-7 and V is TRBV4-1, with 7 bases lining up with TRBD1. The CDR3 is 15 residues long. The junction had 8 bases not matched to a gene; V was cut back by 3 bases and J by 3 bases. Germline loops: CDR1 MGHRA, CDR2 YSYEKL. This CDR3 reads CASSQESRDSYEQYF. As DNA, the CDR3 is TGCGCCAGCAGCCAGGAAAGCCGGGACAGCTACGAGCAGTACTTC.

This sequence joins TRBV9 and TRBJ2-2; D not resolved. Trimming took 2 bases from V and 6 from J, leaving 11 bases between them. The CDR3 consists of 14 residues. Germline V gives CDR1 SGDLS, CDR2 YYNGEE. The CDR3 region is CASSVRSRPGELFF. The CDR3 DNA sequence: TGTGCCAGCAGCGTGAGGAGCCGCCCCGGGGAGCTGTTTTTT.

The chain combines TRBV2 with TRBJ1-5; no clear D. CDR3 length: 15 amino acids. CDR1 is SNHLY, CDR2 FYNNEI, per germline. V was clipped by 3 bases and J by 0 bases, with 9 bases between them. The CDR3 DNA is TGTGCCAGCAGTGAGAGTGGTTATAGCAATCAGCCCCAGCATTTT. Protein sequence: CASSESGYSNQPQHF.

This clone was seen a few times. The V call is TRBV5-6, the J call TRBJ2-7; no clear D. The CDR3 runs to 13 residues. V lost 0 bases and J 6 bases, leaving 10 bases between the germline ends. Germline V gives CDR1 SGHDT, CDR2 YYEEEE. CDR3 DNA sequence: TGTGCCAGCAGCTTGGACGTACAGTCCGAGCAGTACTTC. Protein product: CASSLDVQSEQYF. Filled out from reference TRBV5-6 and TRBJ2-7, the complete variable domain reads DAGVTQSPTHLIKTRGQQVTLRCSPKSGHDTVSWYQQALGQGPQFIFQYYEEEERQRGNFPDRFSGHQFPNYSSELNVNALLLGDSALYLCASSLDVQSEQYFGPGTRLTVT.

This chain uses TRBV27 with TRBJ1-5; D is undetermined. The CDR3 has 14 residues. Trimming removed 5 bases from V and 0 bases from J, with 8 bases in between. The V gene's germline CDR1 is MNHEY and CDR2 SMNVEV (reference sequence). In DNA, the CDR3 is TGTGCCAGCAGTGTTCAAAATAGCAATCAGCCCCAGCATTTT. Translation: CASSVQNSNQPQHF.